The clone carrying this T cell receptor (beta chain) was detected a few times. The sample originates from a study of early T cells in non-severe SARS-CoV-2 infection. Study context: Chains were unpaired, as sequencing was done on bulk RNA from unsorted whole blood.

From germline, CDR1 is ENHRY and CDR2 SYGVKD. V was clipped by 8 bases and J by 2 bases, with 10 bases between them. This CDR3 contains 13 residues. MiXCR, applied by TCRdb to the 5' RACE reads, yields one record per CDR3 protein. Of tens of thousands of distinct CDR3 sequences listed, under 15% are singletons. The source is an adult who was a healthcare worker with PCR-confirmed SARS-CoV-2 infection or an uninfected control (not recorded which). This sequence joins TRBV10-3 and TRBJ1-5; D gene ambiguous. The sequences come from whole blood, collected at baseline. This CDR3 is CAIGESGNQPQHF. DNA for the CDR3: TGTGCCATCGGGGAATCGGGCAATCAGCCCCAGCATTTT.